The 17 T cell receptor beta chains presented below share a single source sample, sequenced in a study of T cell responses to AZD1222 COVID-19 vaccine. Sequencing was performed with immunoSEQ multiplex PCR; in TCRdb, only in-frame clones are kept and a portion is missing. The data contain tens of thousands of clones, about nine tenths of them singletons. The source material was peripheral blood, sampled on day 0 of AZD1222 vaccination. These TCRs come from an adult in good health.

The chain has TRBV9 and TRBJ2-7; 7 nucleotides agree with TRBD2. The germline V gene has CDR1 SGDLS and CDR2 YYNGEE. V dropped 0 bases and J dropped 4; count of bases not matched to a gene: 7. The CDR3 sequence is 15 residues long. CDR3 sequence reads: CASSVAPAGSYEQYF. CDR3 in DNA: TGTGCCAGCAGCGTAGCCCCAGCGGGATCGTACGAGCAGTACTTC.

The chain uses TRBV19 and TRBJ1-2; a weak D match, TRBD1 (6 bases). V was trimmed by 4 bases and J by 2 bases, leaving 11 bases between them. Germline V CDR1 and CDR2: LNHDA, SQIVND (reference sequence). This CDR3 region has 14 residues. The CDR3 DNA reads as TGTGCCAGTAGTACCCGGCAGGGGAACTATGGCTACACCTTC. This encodes CASSTRQGNYGYTF.

The V call is TRBV6-5, the J call TRBJ2-5; no clear D gene. CDR1 and CDR2 from the germline V gene are MNHEY and SVGAGI. This CDR3 is 11 amino acids long. Trimming shortened V by 6 bases and J by 4 bases, and 6 bases separated the two germline ends. The CDR3 is CASSDVETQYF. The CDR3 DNA reads TGTGCCAGCAGCGACGTAGAGACCCAGTACTTC.

V is TRBV2 and J is TRBJ1-2, with 7 positions matching TRBD1. V lost 7 bases to trimming and J lost 2 bases; unmatched junction nucleotides: 7. The length of the CDR3 is 14 residues. Germline lookup yields CDR1 SNHLY and CDR2 FYNNEI. The CDR3 DNA is TGTGCCAGCAATAAACAGGGGCACAACTATGGCTACACCTTC. Translation gives CASNKQGHNYGYTF.

The V call is TRBV7-3, the J call TRBJ2-1; 8 bases line up with TRBD1. J was trimmed by 7 bases and V by 5 bases; bases with no gene match: 13. The CDR3 is made up of 16 amino acids. Looked up from germline, CDR1 is SGHTA and CDR2 is FQGTGA. The CDR3 is CASSPTTGGYGNEQFF. The CDR3 DNA follows: TGTGCCAGCAGCCCTACTACAGGGGGTTACGGAAATGAGCAGTTCTTC.

This clone was seen a few times. The V and J genes are TRBV27 and TRBJ1-1; TRBD1 is a possible D gene (6 bases). The CDR3 sequence is 15 residues long. Germline CDR1 and CDR2: MNHEY and SMNVEV (reference sequence). The V gene lost 6 bases and the J gene lost 4 bases, with 18 bases spanning the gap. This CDR3 reads CASSELQGGSTEAFF. The CDR3 DNA reads as TGTGCCAGCAGCGAATTACAGGGAGGGTCCACTGAAGCTTTCTTT.

The V call is TRBV9, the J call TRBJ2-3; 10 bases map to TRBD2. Germline-derived CDR1 and CDR2 are SGDLS and YYNGEE. This CDR3 is built from 17 residues. With 0 bases clipped from V and 2 bases from J, the junction kept 6 bases outside the gene matches. The CDR3 DNA reads TGTGCCAGCAGCGTAGTGGGTAGCGGGGGGCCCACAGATACGCAGTATTTT. Protein product: CASSVVGSGGPTDTQYF.

The rearrangement links TRBV5-1 to TRBJ2-2; 9 bases match TRBD2. Looked up from germline, CDR1 is SGHRS and CDR2 is YFSETQ. J gave up 7 bases and V 0 bases, and 7 bases lay outside the gene matches. This CDR3 comprises 16 residues. The CDR3 region has the DNA TGCGCCAGCAGCTTGGTAGCTAGCGGGATCGACGGGGAGCTGTTTTTT. It encodes CASSLVASGIDGELFF.

This clone was picked up a small number of times. The gene calls are TRBV12-3 or TRBV12-4 and TRBJ2-7; D gene uncertain. The CDR3 sequence is 12 residues long. V was cut by 1 base and J by 2 bases, with 3 bases left in between. CDR3 DNA sequence: TGTGCCAGCAGTTTAGGGACCTACGAGCAGTACTTC. Protein sequence: CASSLGTYEQYF.

The chain couples TRBV27 to TRBJ1-6; D is perhaps TRBD1 (5 bases). This CDR3 spans 16 amino acids. Germline CDR1 reads MNHEY; CDR2 reads SMNVEV (reference sequence). Trimming removed 8 bases from V and 0 bases from J, with 14 bases in between. CDR3 bases: TGTGCCAGCGGAACCCACGGGACCTCCTATAATTCACCCCTCCACTTT. It translates to CASGTHGTSYNSPLHF.

This clone was observed a handful of times. V gene TRBV4-1 combines with J gene TRBJ2-7, with TRBD1 as a possible D gene (6 bases). CDR1 is MGHRA, CDR2 YSYEKL, per germline. V was shortened by 1 base and J by 3 bases, with 7 bases between the two germline ends. The CDR3 runs to 13 residues. This chain's CDR3 is CASSQGTDYEQYF. For the CDR3, the DNA is TGCGCCAGCAGCCAAGGGACAGACTACGAGCAGTACTTC.

This chain joins TRBV7-6 and TRBJ1-2, with TRBD1 identical over 8 bases. CDR3 length equals 15 residues. V lost 1 base and J lost 4; bases outside the gene matches: 5. Germline V gene sequence: CDR1 SGHVS, CDR2 FNYEAQ. The CDR3, as DNA: TGTGCCAGCAGCTTAGACGCAGGGGGCGTCTATGGCTACACCTTC. Its translation is CASSLDAGGVYGYTF. Combining the CDR3 with reference TRBV7-6 and TRBJ1-2 gives the whole variable domain GAGVSQSPRYKVTKRGQDVALRCDPISGHVSLYWYRQALGQGPEFLTYFNYEAQQDKSGLPNDRFSAERPEGSISTLTIQRTEQRDSAMYRCASSLDAGGVYGYTFGSGTRLTVV.

This clone was picked up one time. The chain employs TRBV7-9 and TRBJ2-2; D is possibly TRBD1 (5 bases). The CDR3 runs 13 residues. Trimming stripped 7 bases from V and 3 bases from J, with 9 bases between. Looked up from germline, CDR1 is SEHNR and CDR2 is FQNEAQ (reference sequence). The CDR3, as DNA: TGTGCCAGCATGTGGGGCGACACCGGGGAGCTGTTTTTT. As protein: CASMWGDTGELFF.

The rearrangement links TRBV7-6 to TRBJ2-7, with D tentatively TRBD1 (5 bases). Germline CDR1 and CDR2: SGHVS and FNYEAQ. Trimming left V 5 bases short and J 1 base short, with 9 bases between. The CDR3 covers 13 residues. DNA for the CDR3: TGTGCCAGCAGCACACAGGATTCCTACGAGCAGTACTTC. Protein: CASSTQDSYEQYF.

Turning to this clone: This sequence may be a read error, since a much larger clone differs from it by one base. J is TRBJ2-2 and V is TRBV25-1, with D perhaps TRBD1 or TRBD2 (5 bases each). The germline V and J ends were trimmed by 3 bases and 3 bases, with 5 bases remaining between them. Germline V gene data show CDR1 as MGHDK and CDR2 as SYGVNS. The CDR3 is 13 amino acids. CDR3 sequence (DNA): TGTGCCAGCAGTGAGGGGGACACCGGGGAGCTGTTTTTT. Translating gives CASSEGDTGELFF.

This chain links TRBV2 with TRBJ1-2; 7 positions agree with TRBD1. J lost 2 bases, V lost 7 bases, and 13 bases had no gene match. This CDR3 comprises 16 residues. Germline-derived CDR1 and CDR2 are SNHLY and FYNNEI. CDR3 protein: CASNGKGGRGNYGYTF. The CDR3 bases are TGTGCCAGCAACGGAAAGGGGGGCAGGGGGAACTATGGCTACACCTTC.

The chain employs TRBV29-1 and TRBJ2-1, with 11 bases that match TRBD2. CDR1 and CDR2 (germline): SQVTM, ANQGSEA. J lost 6 bases, V lost 8 bases, and 6 bases had no gene match. This CDR3 has 13 amino acids. This CDR3 reads CSPRLAGLNEQFF. For the CDR3, the DNA is TGCAGCCCCCGACTAGCGGGACTCAATGAGCAGTTCTTC.